The 3 T cell receptor beta chains listed next were all sequenced from one sample in a study of blood T cell repertoires in COVID-19. Some clones are missing from TCRdb's copy, which holds only in-frame ones; the method was immunoSEQ multiplex PCR. Of around 370,000 clones listed, around 90% are singletons. The sequenced sample consisted of peripheral blood. These receptors came from a man younger than 35 with active or convalescent COVID-19.

This clone showed up just once. The sample holds other DNA sequences that translate to the same CDR3. The chain carries TRBV9 and TRBJ2-7, with 7 bases aligning to TRBD2. V shed 2 bases, J shed 0 bases, and the junction held 5 bases outside the gene matches. Germline V gives CDR1 SGDLS, CDR2 YYNGEE. This CDR3 has 15 residues. The CDR3, as DNA: TGTGCCAGCAGCGTTGGGAGCGGGGCCTCCTACGAGCAGTACTTC. The encoded protein is CASSVGSGASYEQYF.

The CDR3 nucleotides read TGTGCCAGCAGTTTAGAGCTTGGGCCCCAGCATTTT. Residues: CASSLELGPQHF. V and J are TRBV28 and TRBJ1-5; D gene uncertain. Per the germline V gene, CDR1 is MDHEN and CDR2 is SYDVKM. Deletions cut 2 bases from V and 9 bases from J, with 8 bases between. The CDR3 is 12 residues long. The full variable domain, its missing parts supplied by reference TRBV28 and TRBJ1-5, is DVKVTQSSRYLVKRTGEKVFLECVQDMDHENMFWYRQDPGLGLRLIYFSYDVKMKEKGDIPEGYSVSREKKERFSLILESASTNQTSMYLCASSLELGPQHFGDGTRLSIL.

CDR3 protein: CASSDRGTGVKETQYF. The CDR3 nucleotides read TGTGCCAGCAGCGACAGGGGGACAGGGGTAAAAGAGACCCAGTACTTC. The J gene is TRBJ2-5, the V gene TRBV4-2; 10 nucleotides align to TRBD1. The CDR3 totals 16 residues. V shed 5 bases and J 3 bases; nucleotides not matched to a gene: 9. Per germline, CDR1 LGHNA and CDR2 YNFKEQ.